The 7 T cell receptor beta chains given below trace back to one sample, sequenced in a study of cytomegalovirus exposure and HLA in healthy donors. The primer mix had 60 Vbeta and 13 Jbeta primers. The repertoire was sequenced with immunoSEQ multiplex PCR; TCRdb's copy has only in-frame clones and lacks some. The sample has more than 150,000 clones, 65% to 90% seen once. Sequencing input: PBMCs. The source is a girl aged 2 to 10 in good health and CMV-seropositive.

V is TRBV6-4 and J is TRBJ2-7; a possible D gene is TRBD2 (6 bases). Between the trimmed V and J ends, which lost 0 bases and 6 bases, there was a span of 21 bases. The CDR3 has 17 residues. Germline CDR1 and CDR2: MRHNA and SNTAGT. The CDR3 DNA sequence: TGTGCCAGCAGTGACTCGAGACGAGTCGGGAGTCCGGGCGAGCAGTACTTC. Translation gives CASSDSRRVGSPGEQYF.

For the CDR3, the DNA is TGTGCCAGCAGGAACTCTCGAGGACAGGTCTATGGCTACACCTTC. Its protein product is CASRNSRGQVYGYTF. The gene calls are TRBV6-6 and TRBJ1-2; 7 nucleotides line up with TRBD1. Germline values: CDR1 MNHNY, CDR2 SVGAGI (reference sequence). The CDR3 is made up of 15 amino acids. J lost 4 bases, V lost 6 bases, and 11 bases had no gene match.

The chain combines TRBV5-4 with TRBJ2-2; TRBD1 aligns across 7 bases. CDR3 length equals 17 residues. Per the germline V gene, CDR1 is SGHNT and CDR2 is YYREEE (reference sequence). V trimming: 4 bases; J trimming: 1 base; junction bases outside the gene matches: 10. The CDR3 DNA is TGTGCCAGCAGCCTTTGGGCCGGGACAGTGAACACCGGGGAGCTGTTTTTT. It codes for CASSLWAGTVNTGELFF.

This sequence joins TRBV9 and TRBJ2-1; 9 bases map to TRBD1. The CDR3 sequence is 15 residues long. The junction had 7 bases not matched to a gene; V was cut back by 6 bases and J by 3 bases. Germline V gene sequence: CDR1 SGDLS, CDR2 YYNGEE. The CDR3 bases are TGTGCCAGCACCACTACAGGGGGCGACTACAATGAGCAGTTCTTC. Translation: CASTTTGGDYNEQFF.

This rearrangement joins TRBV5-1 to TRBJ1-1; no clear D gene. CDR3 size: 15 residues. V lost 0 bases to trimming and J lost 1 base, with 10 bases between them. Germline-derived CDR1 and CDR2 are SGHRS and YFSETQ. The CDR3 loop is CASSLDPGTNTEAFF. Written as DNA, the CDR3 is TGCGCCAGCAGCTTGGATCCGGGTACGAACACTGAAGCTTTCTTT.

The CDR3 sequence: CASSLGLSGGLINYGYTF. The CDR3 DNA reads TGTGCCAGCAGCTTGGGTCTCAGCGGGGGCCTAATTAACTATGGCTACACCTTC. The V and J genes are TRBV7-9 and TRBJ1-2; tentative D call: TRBD1 (6 bases). Germline lookup yields CDR1 SEHNR and CDR2 FQNEAQ (reference sequence). V was cut by 3 bases and J by 1 base, with 21 bases left in between. This CDR3 region has 18 residues.

In DNA form, the CDR3 reads TGTGCCAGCAGTCTCAGGGGTATCTACGAGCAGTACGTC. Its translation is CASSLRGIYEQYV. The chain uses TRBV27 and TRBJ2-7, with D perhaps TRBD1 (6 bases). Germline CDR1 and CDR2: MNHEY and SMNVEV (reference sequence). Trimming left V 5 bases short and J 3 bases short, with 11 bases between. The length of the CDR3 is 13 residues.